This TCR beta chain came from a study of Tregs in tolerant kidney transplant recipients. CDR1 and CDR2 from the germline V gene are LGHNT and FRNRAP. V shed 0 bases, J shed 6 bases, and the junction held 2 bases outside the gene matches. This CDR3 is built from 15 residues. Thawed PBMCs were FACS-sorted into unstimulated CD4+CD25+CD127- regulatory T cells, CD4+CD25- non-regulatory cells, CD4 and CD8 cells. Study results and limitations: No direct test of biological reproducibility was done here. Validation in larger populations is needed because few patients were studied.

Profiled with immunoSEQ multiplex PCR; TCRdb holds only in-frame clones, not every one. Of approximately 60,000 clones detected, 65% to 85% appear once; the ten largest clones hold less than 5.5%. This clone showed up just a few times. The antigen is unknown. This clonotype originated in a human donor in good health. The sample was CD4+ T cells from blood. The rearrangement uses TRBV12-5 and TRBJ2-2; 9 nucleotides align to TRBD1. Here the CDR3 DNA reads TGTGCTAGTGGTTTGGTACGACAGGGGGCCGGGGAGCTGTTTTTT. Its translation is CASGLVRQGAGELFF. The entire variable domain, with the rest obtained from reference TRBV12-5 and TRBJ2-2, is as follows: DARVTQTPRHKVTEMGQEVTMRCQPILGHNTVFWYRQTMMQGLELLAYFRNRAPLDDSGMPKDRFSAEMPDATLATLKIQPSEPRDSAVYFCASGLVRQGAGELFFGEGSRLTVL.